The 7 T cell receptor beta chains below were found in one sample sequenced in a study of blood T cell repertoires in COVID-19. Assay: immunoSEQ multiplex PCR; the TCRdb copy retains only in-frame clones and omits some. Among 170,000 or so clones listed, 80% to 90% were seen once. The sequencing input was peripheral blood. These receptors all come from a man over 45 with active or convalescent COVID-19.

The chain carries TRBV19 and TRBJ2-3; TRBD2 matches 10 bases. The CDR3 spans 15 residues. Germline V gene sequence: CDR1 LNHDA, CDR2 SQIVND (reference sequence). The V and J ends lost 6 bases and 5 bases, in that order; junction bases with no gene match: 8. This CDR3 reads CASRQAGGRIDTQYF. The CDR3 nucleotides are TGTGCCAGTAGGCAAGCGGGGGGGCGGATAGATACGCAGTATTTT.

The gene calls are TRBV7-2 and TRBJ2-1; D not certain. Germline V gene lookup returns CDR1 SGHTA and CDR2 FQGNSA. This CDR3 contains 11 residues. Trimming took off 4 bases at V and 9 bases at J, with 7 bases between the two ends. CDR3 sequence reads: CASSSPGEQFF. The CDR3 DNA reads TGTGCCAGCAGCTCCCCAGGTGAGCAGTTCTTC.

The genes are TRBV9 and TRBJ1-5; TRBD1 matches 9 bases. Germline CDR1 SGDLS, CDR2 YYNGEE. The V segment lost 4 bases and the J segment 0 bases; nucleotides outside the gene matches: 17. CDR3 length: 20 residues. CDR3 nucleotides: TGTGCCAGCAGCCCTACTGACCGGGACAGGGTTCTAGTTAGCAATCAGCCCCAGCATTTT. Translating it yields CASSPTDRDRVLVSNQPQHF.

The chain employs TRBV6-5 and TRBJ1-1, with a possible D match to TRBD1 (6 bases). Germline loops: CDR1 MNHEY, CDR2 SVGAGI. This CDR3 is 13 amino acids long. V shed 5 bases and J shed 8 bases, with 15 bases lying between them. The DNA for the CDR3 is TGTGCCAGCAGTCTAGGACAGACCCAAGAAGCTTTCTTT. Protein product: CASSLGQTQEAFF.

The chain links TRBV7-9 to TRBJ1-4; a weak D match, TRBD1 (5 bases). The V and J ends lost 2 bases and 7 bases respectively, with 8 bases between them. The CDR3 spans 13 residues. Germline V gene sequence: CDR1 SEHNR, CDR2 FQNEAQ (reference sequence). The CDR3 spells CASSLPGPEKLFF. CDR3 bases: TGTGCCAGCAGCTTACCAGGGCCTGAAAAACTGTTTTTT.

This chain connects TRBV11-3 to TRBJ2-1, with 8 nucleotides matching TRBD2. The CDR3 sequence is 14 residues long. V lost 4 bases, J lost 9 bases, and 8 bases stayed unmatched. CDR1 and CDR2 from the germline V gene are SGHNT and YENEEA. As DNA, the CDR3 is TGTGCCAGCAGCTCCTTGGGGCTAGCGGGTGAGCAGTTCTTC. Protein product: CASSSLGLAGEQFF.

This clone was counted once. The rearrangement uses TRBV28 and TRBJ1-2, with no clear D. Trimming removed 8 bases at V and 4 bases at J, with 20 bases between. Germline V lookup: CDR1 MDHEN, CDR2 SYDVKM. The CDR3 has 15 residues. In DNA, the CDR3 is TGTGCCAGCCTAGAGGGTACGGAATGGGGCTATGGCTACACCTTC. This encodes CASLEGTEWGYGYTF.